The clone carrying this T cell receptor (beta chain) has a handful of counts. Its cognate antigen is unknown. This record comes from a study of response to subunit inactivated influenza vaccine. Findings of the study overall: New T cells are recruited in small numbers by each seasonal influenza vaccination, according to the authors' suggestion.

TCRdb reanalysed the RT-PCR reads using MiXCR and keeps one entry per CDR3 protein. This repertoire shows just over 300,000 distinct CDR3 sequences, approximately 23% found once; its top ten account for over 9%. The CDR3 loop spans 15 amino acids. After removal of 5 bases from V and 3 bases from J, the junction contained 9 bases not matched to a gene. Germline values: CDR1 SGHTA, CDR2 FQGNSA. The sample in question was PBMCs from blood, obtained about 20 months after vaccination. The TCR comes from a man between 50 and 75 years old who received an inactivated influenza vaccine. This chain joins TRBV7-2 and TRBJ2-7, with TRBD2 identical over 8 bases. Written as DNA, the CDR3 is TGTGCCAGCAGCGGTCGCGGGACTAGAGACTACGAGCAGTACTTC. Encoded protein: CASSGRGTRDYEQYF.